A selection of T cell receptor beta chains follows, all from one sample in a study of identical twins. TCRdb fed the 5' RACE reads into MiXCR, producing one record per CDR3 protein. The sample includes roughly 570,000 distinct CDR3 sequences, nearly 10% of them seen just once. The sample was also linked to a second study, of yellow fever vaccine responses in identical twins.

Sequenced: PBMCs. All receptors derive from a woman between 18 and 29 years old in good health. Each CDR3 is given with its conserved first and last residue. D genes are given only for firm matches. Not all rows give a size; the values are once, few, many and, for expanded clones, a class.

TRBD1 | TRBJ2-5 | TRBV5-1 | few | TGCGCCAGCAGCTTGGAGACAGGGCTAGAGACCCAGTACTTC | CASSLETGLETQYF
. | TRBJ2-7 | TRBV18 | . | TGTGCCAGCTCACCACGGGTAGGCGAGCAGTACTTC | CASSPRVGEQYF
. | TRBJ2-1 | TRBV6-5 | few | TGTGCCAGCAGTTACGGGAAGACCTACAATGAGCAGTTCTTC | CASSYGKTYNEQFF
. | TRBJ2-1 | TRBV3-1 | many | TGTGCCAGCAGCCAAGAGCGTGGGGCCAGTTTCTTC | CASSQERGASFF
. | TRBJ2-5 | TRBV20-1 | many | TGCAGTGCTAGAGATCATGAGGCGTGGGAGACCCAGTACTTC | CSARDHEAWETQYF
. | TRBJ1-2 | TRBV12-3/TRBV12-4 | few | TGTGCCAGCAGTTTATTCTGGGATCCGGGCTATGGCTACACCTTC | CASSLFWDPGYGYTF
TRBD2 | TRBJ2-5 | TRBV7-2 | few | TGTGCCAGCAGCCGGGGGGAGCGGGAGACCCAGTACTTC | CASSRGERETQYF
TRBD2 | TRBJ2-7 | TRBV7-2 | once | TGTGCCAGCAGCTTGAGCGGGGGCGAAAATACCTACGAGCAGTACTTC | CASSLSGGENTYEQYF
TRBD2 | TRBJ2-1 | TRBV20-1 | few | TGCAGTGCTGAAAAGACTAGCGGCTTGACCTCTTCCTACAATGAGCAGTTCTTC | CSAEKTSGLTSSYNEQFF
. | TRBJ2-5 | TRBV28 | many | TGTGCCAGCAGTTTACGGGATGAGACCCAGTACTTC | CASSLRDETQYF
. | TRBJ1-1 | TRBV20-1 | many | TGCAGTGCTAGAGATTTGGCGAACACTGAAGCTTTCTTT | CSARDLANTEAFF
. | TRBJ2-7 | TRBV10-3 | . | TGTGCCATCACTCGAGCCGGGCCGCACGTGGAAGTCTGCGAGCAGTACTTC | CAITRAGPHVEVCEQYF
. | TRBJ1-1 | TRBV12-3/TRBV12-4 | many | TGTGCCAGCGGACCCACGGGGGGCGGTATAAACACTGAAGCTTTCTTT | CASGPTGGGINTEAFF
. | TRBJ2-7 | TRBV15 | many | TGTGCCACCAGGGGGAATCAGCTAACCGAGCAGTACTTC | CATRGNQLTEQYF
. | TRBJ2-3 | TRBV15 | . | TGTGCCACCAGCAGCGCACAGGGGGGGGGCACAGATACGCAGTATTTT | CATSSAQGGGTDTQYF
. | TRBJ2-1 | TRBV5-1 | many | TGCGCCAGCAGCTTGCATGGGGGGACACCTATGACTGGTTCCTACAATGAGCAGTTCTTC | CASSLHGGTPMTGSYNEQFF
. | TRBJ1-5 | TRBV4-3 | few | TGCGCCAGCAGCCAAGATCGGTGGGCCCGTCAGCCCCAGCATTTT | CASSQDRWARQPQHF
. | TRBJ2-3 | TRBV29-1 | . | TGCAGCGTTGCGGTTTCGGGGGTGATGGGAGATACGCAGTATTTT | CSVAVSGVMGDTQYF
TRBD1 | TRBJ2-4 | TRBV18 | . | TGTGCCAGCTCACCGGGACAGGGGATAGGATACATTCAGTACTTC | CASSPGQGIGYIQYF
. | TRBJ2-3 | TRBV7-9 | many | TGTGCCAGCAGCTTAGGGACTGGGAACACAGATACGCAGTATTTT | CASSLGTGNTDTQYF
. | TRBJ2-3 | TRBV6-1 | few | TGTGCCAGCAGTGAACCTGACAGGGGGCTAGCGGGGGAGAGCACAGATACGCAGTATTTT | CASSEPDRGLAGESTDTQYF
TRBD2 | TRBJ2-2 | TRBV10-1 | few | TGCGCCAGCAGCGGACTAGCGGGAGTTGGAGAGCTGTTTTTT | CASSGLAGVGELFF
. | TRBJ2-7 | TRBV7-9 | few | TGTGCCAGCAGTTTGACCAAGTTCGAGCAGTACTTC | CASSLTKFEQYF
. | TRBJ2-5 | TRBV7-2 | few | TGTGCCAGCAGCTATCAGGACAGAAGTTATGAGACCCAGTACTTC | CASSYQDRSYETQYF
. | TRBJ2-2 | TRBV10-3 | few | TGTGCCATCAGATTTACAGCTGGAGGGCCGGCCGGGGAGCTGTTTTTT | CAIRFTAGGPAGELFF